This T cell receptor (beta chain) was retrieved from a study of cytomegalovirus exposure and HLA in healthy donors. General study findings and limits: One later analysis, an examination of the approximately 120 validation repertoires, found that first-cohort TCR clusters tended to co-occur in them.

Notes on this clone: Its antigen is not identified.

Method: immunoSEQ multiplex PCR; TCRdb's copy keeps in-frame clones and lacks some. Of 170,000 or so clones listed, around 81% are singletons. V dropped 3 bases and J dropped 2; count of bases not matched to a gene: 4. The length of the CDR3 is 14 residues. CDR1 and CDR2 from the germline V gene are LNHDA and SQIVND (reference sequence). The specimen sequenced was PBMCs. The V call is TRBV19, the J call TRBJ2-7, with TRBD1 matching over 7 bases. The receptor was isolated from a woman younger than 35 in good health and CMV-seropositive. CDR3 nucleotide sequence: TGTGCCAGTAGTATGAGTCAGGGGGCCTACGAGCAGTACTTC. Translating it yields CASSMSQGAYEQYF.